This is a list of T cell receptor beta chains from one sample in a study of cytomegalovirus exposure and HLA in healthy donors. Assay: immunoSEQ multiplex PCR; the TCRdb copy retains only in-frame clones and omits some. Of more than 200,000 clones listed, less than 85% are singletons. Material for sequencing was PBMCs. The receptors originated from a girl aged 2 to 10 in good health and CMV-seronegative. Both conserved end residues are part of each CDR3. D genes are given only for firm matches. The listing skips clone size in some rows; elsewhere it reads once, few, many or a size class.

TRBJ1-6 | TRBV10-3 | . | TRBD1 | TGTGCCATCAGTGGGACAGGGGGTTCACCCCTCCACTTT | CAISGTGGSPLHF
TRBJ1-1 | TRBV12-2 | once | . | TGTGCAAGTCGCACCGGACACCGGAACACTGAAGCTTTCTTT | CASRTGHRNTEAFF
TRBJ2-1 | TRBV6-5 | . | TRBD2 | TGTGCCAGCATCGGAGCGGGAGGTGTTTACAATGAGCAGTTCTTC | CASIGAGGVYNEQFF
TRBJ1-2 | TRBV5-1 | . | . | TGCGCCAGCAGCTTGTCTCACCAGGGATCCTATGGCTACACCTTC | CASSLSHQGSYGYTF
TRBJ2-7 | TRBV29-1 | . | . | TGCAGCGTTGAGAAACAGGGCTACGAGCAGTACTTC | CSVEKQGYEQYF
TRBJ2-1 | TRBV9 | . | TRBD2 | TGTGCCAGCAGCGTAGCTAGCGGGGGGGCTTCGGGTGAGCAGTTCTTC | CASSVASGGASGEQFF
TRBJ1-3 | TRBV28 | . | . | TGTGCCAGCGGGGGCACTGGAAACACCATATATTTT | CASGGTGNTIYF
TRBJ1-5 | TRBV18 | . | . | TGTGCCAGCTCACCAAGGGGGAGTTATAGCAATCAGCCCCAGCATTTT | CASSPRGSYSNQPQHF
TRBJ1-2 | TRBV6-1 | once | . | TGTGCCAGCAGTGGAGGGGGATTGCCTGGCTACACCTTC | CASSGGGLPGYTF
TRBJ2-2 | TRBV6-6 | few | TRBD1 | TGTGCCAGCAGTTACGTGAGGGGGCCGGACGGGGAGCTGTTTTTT | CASSYVRGPDGELFF
TRBJ1-1 | TRBV5-6 | . | . | TGTGCCAGCAGCTTGAGAGGGATCTCTGAAGCTTTCTTT | CASSLRGISEAFF
TRBJ1-5 | TRBV6-5 | once | . | TGTGCCAGCAGTCGGACGGGCCAGGGGCCCCAGCATTTT | CASSRTGQGPQHF
TRBJ1-2 | TRBV6-1 | . | TRBD1 | TGTGCCAGCAGTGGTCTACAGGGGTTACATTATGGCTACACCTTC | CASSGLQGLHYGYTF
TRBJ2-7 | TRBV5-1 | . | TRBD1 | TGCGCCAGCAGCCCCGGGACAGGCCCACTCACTTTTGTCTACGAGCAGTACTTC | CASSPGTGPLTFVYEQYF
TRBJ1-2 | TRBV10-3 | . | . | TGTGCCATCTGTAGTGAACCTAACTATGGCTACACCTTC | CAICSEPNYGYTF
TRBJ2-5 | TRBV6-1 | few | . | TGTGCCAGCAGTGGGAGTCGGACCCAGTACTTC | CASSGSRTQYF
TRBJ2-7 | TRBV15 | . | . | TGTGCCACCAGCGTAGGGGTCTCCTACGAGCAGTACTTC | CATSVGVSYEQYF
TRBJ2-7 | TRBV5-1 | . | . | TGCGCCAGCAGCTTGGGGTTCCTGGAAAGGGACAACGAGCAGTACTTC | CASSLGFLERDNEQYF
TRBJ2-2 | TRBV27 | . | . | TGTGCCAGCCGATCGAGGGCCTTTAGGCTTAACACCGGGGAGCTGTTTTTT | CASRSRAFRLNTGELFF
TRBJ2-1 | TRBV5-6 | . | . | TGTGCCAGCAGCTCTCCCAGGGTTTCTTACAATGAGCAGTTCTTC | CASSSPRVSYNEQFF
TRBJ1-2 | TRBV23-1 | . | . | TGCGCCAGCAGCCTCGGGGTAGTCTATGGCTACACCTTC | CASSLGVVYGYTF
TRBJ2-7 | TRBV5-4 | few | TRBD1 | TGTGCCAGCAGCTCGGGACAGAACTACGAGCAGTACTTC | CASSSGQNYEQYF
TRBJ2-4 | TRBV10-1 | . | . | TGCGCCAGCAGTGAAACCTATCTAAACATTCAGTACTTC | CASSETYLNIQYF
TRBJ1-1 | TRBV4-1 | . | . | TGCGCCAGCAGCCACCTACAGGGTCTAGCTGAAGCTTTCTTT | CASSHLQGLAEAFF
TRBJ1-5 | TRBV6-5 | . | . | TGTGCCAGCAGTTCGTACTCGTATAGCAATCAGCCCCAGCATTTT | CASSSYSYSNQPQHF
TRBJ1-5 | TRBV6-1 | . | . | TGTGCCAGCAGTGAAGCTCGGGGTTACGGCAATCAGCCCCAGCATTTT | CASSEARGYGNQPQHF
TRBJ1-1 | TRBV6-5 | . | . | TGTGCCAGCAGTCCCACTGCGCCGAACACTGAAGCTTTCTTT | CASSPTAPNTEAFF
TRBJ2-3 | TRBV4-1 | . | . | TGCGCCAGCAGCCAAGGTCGGGGTTCTACAGATACGCAGTATTTT | CASSQGRGSTDTQYF
TRBJ2-1 | TRBV5-1 | . | TRBD1 | TGCGCCAGCAGCCCATCACGGGACAGGGGCCCGAATGAGCAGTTCTTC | CASSPSRDRGPNEQFF
TRBJ2-3 | TRBV25-1 | few | . | TGTGCCAGCAGTGAAGGGGGGAGGAGCCGCGATACGCAGTATTTT | CASSEGGRSRDTQYF
TRBJ1-2 | TRBV4-2 | few | . | TGTGCCAGCAGCCAGGCGGCCACCGAATTCTATGGCTACACCTTC | CASSQAATEFYGYTF
TRBJ1-2 | TRBV7-2 | few | . | TGTGCCAGCAGCTTATCGACAATTGGTGGCTACACCTTC | CASSLSTIGGYTF
TRBJ2-1 | TRBV11-2 | . | TRBD1 | TGTGCCAGCAGCGTCCCCCCGGGACAGCTCTACAATGAGCAGTTCTTC | CASSVPPGQLYNEQFF
TRBJ2-2 | TRBV10-1 | . | . | TGCGCCAGCAGTATGAGAAGCACCGGGGAGCTGTTTTTT | CASSMRSTGELFF
TRBJ1-3 | TRBV27 | . | . | TGTGCCAGCGGATATTACCCGGACAGAGGCTCTGGAAACACCATATATTTT | CASGYYPDRGSGNTIYF
TRBJ2-7 | TRBV4-1 | . | TRBD2 | TGCGCCAGCAGCCAAAAGAGGACTAGCGGGAGCTACGAGCAGTACTTC | CASSQKRTSGSYEQYF